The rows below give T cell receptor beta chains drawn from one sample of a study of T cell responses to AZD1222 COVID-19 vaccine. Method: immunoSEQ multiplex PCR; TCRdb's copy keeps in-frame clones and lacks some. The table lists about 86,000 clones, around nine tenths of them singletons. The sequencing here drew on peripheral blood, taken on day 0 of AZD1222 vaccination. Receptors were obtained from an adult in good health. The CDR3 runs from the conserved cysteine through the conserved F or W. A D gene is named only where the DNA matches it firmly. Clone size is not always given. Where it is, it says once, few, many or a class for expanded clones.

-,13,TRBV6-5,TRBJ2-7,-,CAVHRQRTYEQYF,TGTGCCGTGCACCGACAGAGAACCTACGAGCAGTACTTC
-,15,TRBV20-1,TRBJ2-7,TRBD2,CSASTALAGAYEQYF,TGCAGTGCTAGTACCGCACTAGCGGGGGCCTACGAGCAGTACTTC
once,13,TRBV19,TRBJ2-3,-,CASSIGSGDTQYF,TGTGCCAGTAGTATAGGAAGCGGGGATACGCAGTATTTT
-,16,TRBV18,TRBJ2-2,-,CASSPDLGSNTGELFF,TGTGCCAGCTCACCCGACCTAGGATCGAACACCGGGGAGCTGTTTTTT
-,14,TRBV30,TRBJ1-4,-,CAWSLPGTDGKLFF,TGTGCCTGGAGCCTACCGGGGACGGACGGAAAACTGTTTTTT
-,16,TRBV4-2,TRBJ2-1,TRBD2,CASSQDGTSGYNEQFF,TGTGCCAGCAGCCAAGATGGTACTAGCGGTTACAATGAGCAGTTCTTC
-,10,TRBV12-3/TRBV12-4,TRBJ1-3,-,CASSTNTIYF,TGTGCCAGCAGTACGAACACCATATATTTT
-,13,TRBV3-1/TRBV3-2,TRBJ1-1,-,CASSPAGDTEAFF,TGTGCCAGCAGCCCCGCGGGGGACACTGAAGCTTTCTTT
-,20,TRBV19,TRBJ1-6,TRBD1,CASSIDLQGAGSSYNSPLHF,TGTGCCAGTAGTATAGACCTACAGGGGGCTGGAAGCTCCTATAATTCACCCCTCCACTTT
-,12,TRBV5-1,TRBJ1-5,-,CASSSHDQPQHF,TGCGCCAGCAGCTCCCATGATCAGCCCCAGCATTTT
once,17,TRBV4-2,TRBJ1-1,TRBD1,CASSATGQGARDTEAFF,TGTGCCAGCAGCGCTACCGGACAGGGGGCAAGGGACACTGAAGCTTTCTTT
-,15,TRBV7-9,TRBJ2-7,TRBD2,CASSFLTSGSYEQYF,TGTGCCAGCAGCTTTCTGACTAGCGGGTCCTACGAGCAGTACTTC
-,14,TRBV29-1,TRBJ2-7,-,CSVQGGAGPYEQYF,TGCAGCGTCCAGGGGGGGGCCGGTCCCTACGAGCAGTACTTC
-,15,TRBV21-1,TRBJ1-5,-,CAPWEQGYSNQPQHF,TGTGCCCCTTGGGAGCAGGGCTATAGCAATCAGCCCCAGCATTTT
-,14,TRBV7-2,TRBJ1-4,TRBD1,CASSPTGVGEKLFF,TGTGCCAGCAGCCCGACAGGGGTTGGGGAAAAACTGTTTTTT
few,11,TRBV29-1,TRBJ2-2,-,CSAANTGELFF,TGCAGCGCTGCGAACACCGGGGAGCTGTTTTTT
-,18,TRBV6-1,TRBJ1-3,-,CASSEAPPGTATGNTIYF,TGTGCCAGCAGTGAAGCGCCTCCCGGGACGGCAACTGGAAACACCATATATTTT
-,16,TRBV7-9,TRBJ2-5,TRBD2,CASSLGGTSGGETQYF,TGTGCCAGCAGCTTAGGAGGGACTAGCGGTGGAGAGACCCAGTACTTC
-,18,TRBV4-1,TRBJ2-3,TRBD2,CASSQAPASGSISDTQYF,TGCGCCAGCAGCCAAGCCCCGGCTAGCGGGAGTATATCAGATACGCAGTATTTT
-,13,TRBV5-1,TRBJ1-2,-,CASSLQSGNGYTF,TGCGCCAGCAGCCTGCAGTCAGGGAATGGCTACACCTTC
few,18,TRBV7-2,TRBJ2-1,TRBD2,CASSSRASGNPGYNEQFF,TGTGCCAGCAGCTCCCGGGCTAGCGGGAACCCGGGGTACAATGAGCAGTTCTTC
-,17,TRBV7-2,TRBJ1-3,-,CASSPKARGNSGNTIYF,TGTGCCAGCAGCCCAAAGGCCCGTGGTAACTCTGGAAACACCATATATTTT
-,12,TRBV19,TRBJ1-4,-,CARGGENEKLFF,TGTGCCCGAGGGGGGGAGAATGAAAAACTGTTTTTT
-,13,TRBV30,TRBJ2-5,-,CAWSVQGEETQYF,TGTGCCTGGAGTGTACAGGGTGAGGAGACCCAGTACTTC
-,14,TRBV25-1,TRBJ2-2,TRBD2,CASRAGVGTGELFF,TGTGCCAGCAGAGCGGGAGTAGGGACCGGGGAGCTGTTTTTT
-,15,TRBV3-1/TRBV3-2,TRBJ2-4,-,CASSQDFRTSNIQYF,TGTGCCAGCAGCCAAGATTTCAGGACCAGCAACATTCAGTACTTC
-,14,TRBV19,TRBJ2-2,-,CASSRGSNTGELFF,TGTGCCAGTAGTAGGGGGTCGAACACCGGGGAGCTGTTTTTT
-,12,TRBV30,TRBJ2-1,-,CAWSPLYNEQFF,TGTGCCTGGAGTCCCCTTTACAATGAGCAGTTCTTC
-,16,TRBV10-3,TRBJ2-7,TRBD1,CAISESLNRGSYEQYF,TGTGCCATCAGTGAGTCTTTGAACAGGGGCTCCTACGAGCAGTACTTC
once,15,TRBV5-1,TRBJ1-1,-,CASSLEVRMNTEAFF,TGCGCCAGCAGCTTGGAGGTCCGGATGAACACTGAAGCTTTCTTT
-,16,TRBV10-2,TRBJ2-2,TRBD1,CASSESRTGNTGELFF,TGCGCCAGCAGTGAGTCCAGGACAGGGAACACCGGGGAGCTGTTTTTT
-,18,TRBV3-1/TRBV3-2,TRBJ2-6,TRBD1,CASSQGQGAETGANVLTF,TGTGCCAGCAGCCAAGGACAGGGGGCAGAGACTGGGGCCAACGTCCTGACTTTC
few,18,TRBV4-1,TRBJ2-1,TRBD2,CASPSGASGRAVPNEQFF,TGCGCCAGCCCATCAGGGGCTAGCGGGAGGGCGGTCCCAAATGAGCAGTTCTTC
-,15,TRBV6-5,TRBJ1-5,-,CATWGGPYSNQPQHF,TGTGCCACCTGGGGGGGACCCTATAGCAATCAGCCCCAGCATTTT
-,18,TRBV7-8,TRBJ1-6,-,CASSPLDPGVEYNSPLHF,TGTGCCAGCAGCCCCCTCGATCCAGGGGTCGAATATAATTCACCCCTCCACTTT
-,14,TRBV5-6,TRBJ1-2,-,CASSLSTGIYGYTF,TGTGCCAGCAGCTTGTCGACAGGTATCTATGGCTACACCTTC
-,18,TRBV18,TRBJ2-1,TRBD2,CASSPPGSSGSIRNEQFF,TGTGCCAGCTCACCACCGGGGTCTAGCGGGAGTATAAGGAATGAGCAGTTCTTC
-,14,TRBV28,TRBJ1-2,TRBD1,CASRTSYRGYGYTF,TGTGCCAGCAGAACTTCTTACAGGGGTTATGGCTACACCTTC
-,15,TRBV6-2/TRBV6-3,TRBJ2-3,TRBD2,CASSQGLAVTDTQYF,TGTGCCAGCAGCCAGGGACTAGCAGTGACAGATACGCAGTATTTT
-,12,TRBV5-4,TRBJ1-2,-,CASRNEGGGYTF,TGTGCCAGCAGAAATGAAGGTGGTGGCTACACCTTC